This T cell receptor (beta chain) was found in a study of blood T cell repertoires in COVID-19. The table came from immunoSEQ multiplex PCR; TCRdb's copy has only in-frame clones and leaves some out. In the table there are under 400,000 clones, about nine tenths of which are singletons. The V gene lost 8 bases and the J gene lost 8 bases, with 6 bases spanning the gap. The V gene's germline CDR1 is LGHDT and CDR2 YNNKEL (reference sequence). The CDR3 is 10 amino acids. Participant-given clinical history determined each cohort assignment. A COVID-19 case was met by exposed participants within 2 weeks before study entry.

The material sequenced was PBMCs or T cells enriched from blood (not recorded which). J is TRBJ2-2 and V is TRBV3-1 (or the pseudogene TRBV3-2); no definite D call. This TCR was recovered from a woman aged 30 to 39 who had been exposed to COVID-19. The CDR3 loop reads CASPSGELFF. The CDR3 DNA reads TGTGCCAGCCCCAGTGGGGAGCTGTTTTTT.